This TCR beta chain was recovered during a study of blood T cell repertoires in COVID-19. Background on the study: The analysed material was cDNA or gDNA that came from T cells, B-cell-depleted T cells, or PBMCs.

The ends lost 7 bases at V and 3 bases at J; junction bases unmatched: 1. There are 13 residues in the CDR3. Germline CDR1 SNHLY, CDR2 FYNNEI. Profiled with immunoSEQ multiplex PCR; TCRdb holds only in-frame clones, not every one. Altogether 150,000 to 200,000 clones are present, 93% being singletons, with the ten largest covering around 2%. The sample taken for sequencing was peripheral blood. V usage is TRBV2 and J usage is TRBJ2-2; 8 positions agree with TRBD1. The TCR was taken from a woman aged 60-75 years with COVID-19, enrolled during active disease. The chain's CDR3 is CASNRGDTGELFF. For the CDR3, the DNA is TGTGCCAGCAACAGGGGGGACACCGGGGAGCTGTTTTTT.